Presented here are 8 T cell receptor beta chains from one specimen sequenced in a study of T cell repertoires in cytomegalovirus infection. One entry per CDR3 protein results from TCRdb running MiXCR on the reads. The repertoire holds around 310,000 distinct CDR3 sequences, with under 20% as singletons. The sample consisted of PBMCs. The receptor set was obtained from a human donor in good health (CMV status not recorded). Some clones in this sample may be carry-over from other donors' samples.

This clonotype was recorded at least ten times. In nucleotides, the CDR3 is TGTGCCAGCAGTCCCGCCAGGGGCAATCAGCCCCAGCATTTT. Encoded protein: CASSPARGNQPQHF. This rearrangement joins TRBV28 to TRBJ1-5, with TRBD1 as a possible D gene (5 bases). The ends were cut back, 5 bases at V and 2 bases at J, with 10 bases in the middle. This CDR3 spans 14 amino acids. The germline V gene encodes CDR1 MDHEN and CDR2 SYDVKM. Supplemented by reference TRBV28 and TRBJ1-5, the full variable domain reads DVKVTQSSRYLVKRTGEKVFLECVQDMDHENMFWYRQDPGLGLRLIYFSYDVKMKEKGDIPEGYSVSREKKERFSLILESASTNQTSMYLCASSPARGNQPQHFGDGTRLSIL.

V gene TRBV20-1 combines with J gene TRBJ2-7; D unresolved. Germline V gives CDR1 DFQATT, CDR2 SNEGSKA (reference sequence). The CDR3 sequence is 14 residues long. Trimming left V 3 bases short and J 2 bases short, with 14 bases between. The DNA for the CDR3 is TGCAGTGCTAGGAAGGACGACCGACCCTACGAGCAGTACTTC. This translates into CSARKDDRPYEQYF.

The chain links TRBV4-3 to TRBJ2-3, with D perhaps being TRBD1 or TRBD2 (6 bases each). The CDR3 runs to 14 residues. Trimming pared 3 bases from V and 4 bases from J, leaving 11 bases between. Germline V gene lookup returns CDR1 LGHNA and CDR2 YSLEER. Here the CDR3 reads CASSHLGGPDTQYF. The CDR3 DNA follows: TGCGCCAGCAGCCATTTGGGGGGCCCAGATACGCAGTATTTT.

The chain joins TRBV19 to TRBJ2-2; 8 nucleotides agree with TRBD1. CDR3 length: 15 residues. The germline V gene has CDR1 LNHDA and CDR2 SQIVND (reference sequence). The ends lost 5 bases at V and 4 bases at J; junction bases unmatched: 6. CDR3 region: CASSPDRVGTGELFF. The CDR3 DNA reads TGTGCCAGTAGTCCGGACAGGGTGGGCACCGGGGAGCTGTTTTTT. The full variable domain, completed using reference TRBV19 and TRBJ2-2, is DGGITQSPKYLFRKEGQNVTLSCEQNLNHDAMYWYRQDPGQGLRLIYYSQIVNDFQKGDIAEGYSVSREKKESFPLTVTSAQKNPTAFYLCASSPDRVGTGELFFGEGSRLTVL.

This clonotype was seen ten or more times. The V and J genes are TRBV25-1 and TRBJ1-2, with D possibly TRBD1 on 6 matching bases. CDR1 MGHDK and CDR2 SYGVNS come from the germline V gene. V lost 6 bases to trimming and J lost 3 bases, with 11 bases between them. The CDR3 has 13 residues. The DNA of the CDR3 is TGTGCCAGCAGCGAACAGGGCTACTATGGCTACACCTTC. Translated, it gives CASSEQGYYGYTF.

V usage is TRBV2 and J usage is TRBJ2-1; D unresolved. Germline V gene lookup returns CDR1 SNHLY and CDR2 FYNNEI. CDR3 length: 13 residues. V dropped 6 bases and J dropped 2 bases, with 8 bases sitting between them. The CDR3 region has the DNA TGTGCCAGCAGGCTGAGAACCTACAATGAGCAGTTCTTC. Residues: CASRLRTYNEQFF.

This chain joins TRBV15 and TRBJ2-5; TRBD2 agrees at 7 bases. The CDR3 is 17 residues long. From germline, CDR1 is LNHNV and CDR2 YYDKDF (reference sequence). V lost 1 base to trimming and J lost 0 bases; unmatched junction nucleotides: 8. As DNA, the CDR3 is TGTGCCACCAGCAGAGTGGGCGGGGGAGCGTACCAAGAGACCCAGTACTTC. It yields the protein CATSRVGGGAYQETQYF.

This clonotype was observed many times. The V gene is TRBV7-2, the J gene TRBJ2-3; D remains ambiguous. CDR1 SGHTA and CDR2 FQGNSA come from the germline V gene. The CDR3 runs to 15 residues. V lost 2 bases, J lost 2 bases, and 11 bases lay in between. The chain's CDR3 is CASSLYRRPTDTQYF. CDR3 DNA: TGTGCCAGCAGCTTATATCGCCGACCCACAGATACGCAGTATTTT.